The clone carrying this T cell receptor beta chain was recorded once. This sample stems from a study of blood T cell repertoires in COVID-19. The trim removed 3 bases at V and 1 base at J, leaving 1 base unmatched. This CDR3 has 14 residues. The germline V gene has CDR1 LNHDA and CDR2 SQIVND (reference sequence). Data came from immunoSEQ multiplex PCR; TCRdb stores just in-frame clones and leaves some out. The sample consists of 260,000 or so clones, roughly 89% of them appearing once. The chain employs TRBV19 and TRBJ2-5; 8 bases are a match to TRBD2. The TCR was taken from a woman in her 30s with acute COVID-19. The sequencing input was PBMCs or T cells enriched from blood (not recorded which). The CDR3 spells CASSMAGGQETQYF. The CDR3 DNA follows: TGTGCCAGTAGTATGGCGGGGGGCCAAGAGACCCAGTACTTC.